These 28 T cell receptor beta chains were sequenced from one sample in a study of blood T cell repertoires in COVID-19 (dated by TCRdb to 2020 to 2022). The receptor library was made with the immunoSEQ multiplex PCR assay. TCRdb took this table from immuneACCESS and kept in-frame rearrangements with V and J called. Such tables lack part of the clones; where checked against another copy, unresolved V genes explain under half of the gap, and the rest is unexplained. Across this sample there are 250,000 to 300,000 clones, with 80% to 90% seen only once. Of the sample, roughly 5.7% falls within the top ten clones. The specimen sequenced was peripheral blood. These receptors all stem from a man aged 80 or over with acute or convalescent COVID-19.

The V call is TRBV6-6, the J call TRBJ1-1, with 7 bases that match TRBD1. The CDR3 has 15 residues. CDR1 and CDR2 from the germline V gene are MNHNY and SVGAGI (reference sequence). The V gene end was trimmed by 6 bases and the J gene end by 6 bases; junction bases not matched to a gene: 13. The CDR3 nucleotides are TGTGCCAGCAGGCCCCAGACAGGGATCGGCGCTGAAGCTTTCTTT. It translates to CASRPQTGIGAEAFF.

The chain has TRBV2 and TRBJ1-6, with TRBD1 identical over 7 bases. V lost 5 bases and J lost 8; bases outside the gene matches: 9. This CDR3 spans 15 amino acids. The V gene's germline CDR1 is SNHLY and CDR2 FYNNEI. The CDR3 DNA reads TGTGCCAGCAGTCAAACAGGGGCACGGGATTCACCCCTCCACTTT. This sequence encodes CASSQTGARDSPLHF.

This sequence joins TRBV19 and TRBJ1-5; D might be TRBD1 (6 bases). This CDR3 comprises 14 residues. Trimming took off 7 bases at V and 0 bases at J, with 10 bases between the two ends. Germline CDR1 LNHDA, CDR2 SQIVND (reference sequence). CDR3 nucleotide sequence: TGTGCCAGTACCCAGGGGATTAGCAATCAGCCCCAGCATTTT. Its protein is CASTQGISNQPQHF. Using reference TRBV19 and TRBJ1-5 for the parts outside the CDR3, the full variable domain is DGGITQSPKYLFRKEGQNVTLSCEQNLNHDAMYWYRQDPGQGLRLIYYSQIVNDFQKGDIAEGYSVSREKKESFPLTVTSAQKNPTAFYLCASTQGISNQPQHFGDGTRLSIL.

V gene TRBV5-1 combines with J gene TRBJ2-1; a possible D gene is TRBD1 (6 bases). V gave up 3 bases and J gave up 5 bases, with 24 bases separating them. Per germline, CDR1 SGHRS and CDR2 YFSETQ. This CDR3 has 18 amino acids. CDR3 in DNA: TGCGCCAGCAGCTCACTTTCAACCGGGACAACCAAGAACAATGAGCAGTTCTTC. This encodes CASSSLSTGTTKNNEQFF.

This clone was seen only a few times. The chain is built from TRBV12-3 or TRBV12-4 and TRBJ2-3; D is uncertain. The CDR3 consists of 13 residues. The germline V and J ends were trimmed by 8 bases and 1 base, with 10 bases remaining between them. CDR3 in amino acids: CASENTGTDTQYF. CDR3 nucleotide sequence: TGTGCCAGCGAAAATACAGGCACAGATACGCAGTATTTT.

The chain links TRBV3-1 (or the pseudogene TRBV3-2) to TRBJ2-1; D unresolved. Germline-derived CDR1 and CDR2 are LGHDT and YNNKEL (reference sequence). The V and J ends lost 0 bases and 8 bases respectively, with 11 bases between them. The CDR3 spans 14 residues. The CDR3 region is CASSQEPLSDEQFF. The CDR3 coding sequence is TGTGCCAGCAGCCAAGAACCTTTATCGGATGAGCAGTTCTTC.

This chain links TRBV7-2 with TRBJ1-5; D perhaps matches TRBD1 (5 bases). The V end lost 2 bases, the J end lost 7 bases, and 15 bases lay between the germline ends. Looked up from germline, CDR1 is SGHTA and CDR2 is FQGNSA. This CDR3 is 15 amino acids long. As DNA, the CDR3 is TGTGCCAGCAGCTTAACAAGGCAGGGTTGGCAGCCCCAGCATTTT. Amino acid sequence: CASSLTRQGWQPQHF.

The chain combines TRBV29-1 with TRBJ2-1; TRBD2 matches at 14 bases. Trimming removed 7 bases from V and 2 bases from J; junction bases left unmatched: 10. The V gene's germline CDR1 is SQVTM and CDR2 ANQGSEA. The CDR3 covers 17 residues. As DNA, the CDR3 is TGCAGCGCAGAGGGGACTAGCGGGGGCTCCACCTACAATGAGCAGTTCTTC. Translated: CSAEGTSGGSTYNEQFF.

CDR3 coding DNA: TGTGCCAGCAGCGTAGTATCCGGTACCGGGGAGCTGTTTTTT. Its protein is CASSVVSGTGELFF. The chain combines TRBV9 with TRBJ2-2; D ambiguous. Germline assignment: CDR1 SGDLS and CDR2 YYNGEE. The germline V and J ends were trimmed by 0 bases and 5 bases, with 8 bases remaining between them. This CDR3 region has 14 residues. Using reference TRBV9 and TRBJ2-2 for the parts outside the CDR3, the full variable domain is DSGVTQTPKHLITATGQRVTLRCSPRSGDLSVYWYQQSLDQGLQFLIQYYNGEERAKGNILERFSAQQFPDLHSELNLSSLELGDSALYFCASSVVSGTGELFFGEGSRLTVL.

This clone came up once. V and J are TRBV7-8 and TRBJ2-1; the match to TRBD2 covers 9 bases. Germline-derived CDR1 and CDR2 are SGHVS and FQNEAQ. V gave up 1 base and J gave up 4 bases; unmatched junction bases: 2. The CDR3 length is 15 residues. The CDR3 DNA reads TGTGCCAGCAGCTTAGGCGGGGGGGCTTACAATGAGCAGTTCTTC. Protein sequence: CASSLGGGAYNEQFF. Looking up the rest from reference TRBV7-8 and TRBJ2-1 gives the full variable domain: GAGVSQSPRYKVAKRGQDVALRCDPISGHVSLFWYQQALGQGPEFLTYFQNEAQLDKSGLPSDRFFAERPEGSVSTLKIQRTQQEDSAVYLCASSLGGGAYNEQFFGPGTRLTVL.

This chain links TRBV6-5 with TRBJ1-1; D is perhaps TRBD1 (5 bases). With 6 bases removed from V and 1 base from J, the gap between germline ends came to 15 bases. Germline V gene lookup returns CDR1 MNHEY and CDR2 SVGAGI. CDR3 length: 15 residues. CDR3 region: CASRPRMGPNTEAFF. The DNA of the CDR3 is TGTGCCAGCAGGCCACGGATGGGGCCGAACACTGAAGCTTTCTTT.

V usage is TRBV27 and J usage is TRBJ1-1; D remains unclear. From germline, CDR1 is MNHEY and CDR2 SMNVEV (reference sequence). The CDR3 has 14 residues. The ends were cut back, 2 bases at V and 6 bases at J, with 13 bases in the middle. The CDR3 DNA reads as TGTGCCAGCAGTTTAGGGCAGTTCACCTCTGAAGCTTTCTTT. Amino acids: CASSLGQFTSEAFF.

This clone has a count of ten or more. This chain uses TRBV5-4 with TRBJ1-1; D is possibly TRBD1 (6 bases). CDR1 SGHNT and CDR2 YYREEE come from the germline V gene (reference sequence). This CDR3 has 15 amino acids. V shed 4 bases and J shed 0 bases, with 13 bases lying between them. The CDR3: CASSPLTGMNTEAFF. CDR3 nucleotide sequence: TGTGCCAGCAGCCCCCTAACAGGGATGAACACTGAAGCTTTCTTT.

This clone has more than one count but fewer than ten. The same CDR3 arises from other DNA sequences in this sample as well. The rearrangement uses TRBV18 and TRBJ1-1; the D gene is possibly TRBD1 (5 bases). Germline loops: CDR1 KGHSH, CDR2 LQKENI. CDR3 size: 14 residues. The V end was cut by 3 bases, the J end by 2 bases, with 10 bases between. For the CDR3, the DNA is TGTGCCAGCTCACCGCGGGGCGGTAACACTGAAGCTTTCTTT. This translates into CASSPRGGNTEAFF. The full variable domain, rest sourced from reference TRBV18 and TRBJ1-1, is NAGVMQNPRHLVRRRGQEARLRCSPMKGHSHVYWYRQLPEEGLKFMVYLQKENIIDESGMPKERFSAEFPKEGPSILRIQQVVRGDSAAYFCASSPRGGNTEAFFGQGTRLTVV.

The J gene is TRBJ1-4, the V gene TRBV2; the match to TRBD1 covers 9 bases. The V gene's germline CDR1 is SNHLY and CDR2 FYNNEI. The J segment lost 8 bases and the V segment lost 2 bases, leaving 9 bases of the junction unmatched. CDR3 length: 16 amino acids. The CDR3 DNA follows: TGTGCCAGCAGTGAACTTAGGGGGACAGGGTCCGAAAAACTGTTTTTT. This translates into CASSELRGTGSEKLFF.

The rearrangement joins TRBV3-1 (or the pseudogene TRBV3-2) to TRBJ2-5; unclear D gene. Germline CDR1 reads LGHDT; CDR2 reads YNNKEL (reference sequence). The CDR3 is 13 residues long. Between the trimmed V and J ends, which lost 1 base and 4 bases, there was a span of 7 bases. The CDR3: CASSQVGGETQYF. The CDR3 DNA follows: TGTGCCAGCAGCCAAGTCGGTGGAGAGACCCAGTACTTC.

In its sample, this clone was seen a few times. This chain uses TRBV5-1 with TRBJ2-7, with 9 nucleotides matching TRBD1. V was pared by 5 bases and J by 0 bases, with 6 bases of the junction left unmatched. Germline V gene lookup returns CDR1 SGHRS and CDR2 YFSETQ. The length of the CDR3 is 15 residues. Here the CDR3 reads CASREGTGSSYEQYF. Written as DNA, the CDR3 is TGCGCCAGCAGGGAAGGGACAGGGAGCTCCTACGAGCAGTACTTC.

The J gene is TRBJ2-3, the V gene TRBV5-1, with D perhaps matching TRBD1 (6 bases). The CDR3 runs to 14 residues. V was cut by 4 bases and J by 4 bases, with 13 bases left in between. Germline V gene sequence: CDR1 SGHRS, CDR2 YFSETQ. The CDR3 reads CASSPQGQADTQYF. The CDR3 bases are TGCGCCAGCAGCCCCCAGGGGCAGGCAGATACGCAGTATTTT.

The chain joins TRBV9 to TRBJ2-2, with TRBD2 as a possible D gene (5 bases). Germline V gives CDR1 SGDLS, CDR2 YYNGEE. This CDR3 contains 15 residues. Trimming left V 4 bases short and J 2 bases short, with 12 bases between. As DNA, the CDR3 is TGTGCCAGCAGCTACACAGAGGGCAACACCGGGGAGCTGTTTTTT. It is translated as CASSYTEGNTGELFF.

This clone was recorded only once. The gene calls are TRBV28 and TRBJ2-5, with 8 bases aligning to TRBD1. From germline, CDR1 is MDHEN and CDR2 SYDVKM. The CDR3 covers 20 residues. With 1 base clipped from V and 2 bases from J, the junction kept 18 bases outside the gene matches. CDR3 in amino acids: CASSLLTGGKTRTLQETQYF. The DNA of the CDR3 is TGTGCCAGCAGTTTATTAACAGGGGGGAAGACGAGGACCTTACAAGAGACCCAGTACTTC.

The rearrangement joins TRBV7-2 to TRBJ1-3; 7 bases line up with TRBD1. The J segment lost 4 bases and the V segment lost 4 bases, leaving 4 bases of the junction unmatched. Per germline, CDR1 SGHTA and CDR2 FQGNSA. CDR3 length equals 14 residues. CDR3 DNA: TGTGCCAGCAGCTCCAGGGGGGCCGGAAACACCATATATTTT. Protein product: CASSSRGAGNTIYF.

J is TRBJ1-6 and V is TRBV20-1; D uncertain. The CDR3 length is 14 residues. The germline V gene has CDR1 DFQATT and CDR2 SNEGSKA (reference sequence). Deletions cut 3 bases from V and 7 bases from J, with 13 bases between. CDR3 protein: CSASAGIENSPLHF. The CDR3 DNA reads TGCAGTGCTAGTGCCGGGATTGAGAATTCACCCCTCCACTTT.

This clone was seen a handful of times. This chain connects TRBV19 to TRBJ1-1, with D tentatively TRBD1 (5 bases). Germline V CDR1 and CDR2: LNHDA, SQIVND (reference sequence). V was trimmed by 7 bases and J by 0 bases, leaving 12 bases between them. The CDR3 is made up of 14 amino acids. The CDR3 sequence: CASNSQGMNTEAFF. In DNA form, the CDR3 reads TGTGCCAGTAATTCCCAGGGAATGAACACTGAAGCTTTCTTT.

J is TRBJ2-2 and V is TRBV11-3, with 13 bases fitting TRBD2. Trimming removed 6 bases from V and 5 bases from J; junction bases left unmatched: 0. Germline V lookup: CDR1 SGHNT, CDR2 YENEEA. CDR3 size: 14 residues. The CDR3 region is CASRTSGRTGELFF. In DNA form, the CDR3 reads TGTGCCAGCAGGACTAGCGGGAGGACCGGGGAGCTGTTTTTT.

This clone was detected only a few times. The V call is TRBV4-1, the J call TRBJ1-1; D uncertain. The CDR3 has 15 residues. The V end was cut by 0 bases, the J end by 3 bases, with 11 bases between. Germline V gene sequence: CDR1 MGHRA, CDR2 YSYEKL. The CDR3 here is CASSQESSTDTEAFF. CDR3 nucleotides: TGCGCCAGCAGCCAAGAATCCTCAACGGACACTGAAGCTTTCTTT.

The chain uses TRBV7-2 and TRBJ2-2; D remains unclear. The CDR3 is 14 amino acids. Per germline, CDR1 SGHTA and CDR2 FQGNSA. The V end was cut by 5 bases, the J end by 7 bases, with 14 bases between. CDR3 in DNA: TGTGCCAGCAGCGTTAACTTAGATCGCGGGGAGCTGTTTTTT. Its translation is CASSVNLDRGELFF.

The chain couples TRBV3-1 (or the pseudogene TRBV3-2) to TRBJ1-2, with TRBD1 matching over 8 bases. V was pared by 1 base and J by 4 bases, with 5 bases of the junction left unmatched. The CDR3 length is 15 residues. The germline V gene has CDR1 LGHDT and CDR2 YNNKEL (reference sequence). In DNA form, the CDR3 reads TGTGCCAGCAGCCAAGCCTTTACAGGGGGCTATGGCTACACCTTC. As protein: CASSQAFTGGYGYTF.

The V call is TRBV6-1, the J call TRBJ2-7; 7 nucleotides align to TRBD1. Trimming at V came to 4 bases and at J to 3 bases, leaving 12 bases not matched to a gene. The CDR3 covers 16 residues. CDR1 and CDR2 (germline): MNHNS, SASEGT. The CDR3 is CASSAGQAIFSYEQYF. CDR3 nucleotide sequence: TGTGCCAGCAGTGCCGGACAGGCGATTTTCAGCTACGAGCAGTACTTC.